The present entry profiles one TCR beta chain with its context. The data originate from a study of OX40 agonist ivuxolimab in advanced cancers. Study-wide context: Patient treatment consisted of intravenous ivuxolimab administration every 2 weeks at 0.01 to 10 mg/kg.

Clones were read by immunoSEQ multiplex PCR, and TCRdb kept only the in-frame ones, dropping some. The data show roughly 80,000 clones, roughly 91% seen once. Germline values: CDR1 SGDLS, CDR2 YYNGEE. The V end lost 0 bases, the J end lost 2 bases, and 10 bases lay between the germline ends. The CDR3 consists of 15 residues. This receptor was obtained from an adult with an advanced solid tumor such as melanoma, head and neck, liver or kidney cancer. The rearrangement links TRBV9 to TRBJ2-3; D unclear. The sequences come from CD4+ or CD8+ T cells sorted from blood, collected in a trial of the OX40 agonist ivuxolimab. The CDR3 DNA reads TGTGCCAGCAGCGTAGAGGCCTATCTCACAGATACGCAGTATTTT. It specifies CASSVEAYLTDTQYF.